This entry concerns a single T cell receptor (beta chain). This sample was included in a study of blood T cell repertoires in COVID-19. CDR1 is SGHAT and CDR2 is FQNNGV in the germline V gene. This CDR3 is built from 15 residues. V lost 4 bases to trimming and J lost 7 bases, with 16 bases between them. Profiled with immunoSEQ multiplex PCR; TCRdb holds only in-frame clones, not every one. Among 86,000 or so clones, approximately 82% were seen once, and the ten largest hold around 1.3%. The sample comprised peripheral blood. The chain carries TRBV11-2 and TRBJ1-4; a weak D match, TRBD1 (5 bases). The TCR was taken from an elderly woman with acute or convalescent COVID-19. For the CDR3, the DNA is TGTGCCAGCAGCTCGCAGGGTTTCATTGGTGAAAAACTGTTTTTT. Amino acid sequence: CASSSQGFIGEKLFF. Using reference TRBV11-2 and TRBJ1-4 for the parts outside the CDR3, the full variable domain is EAGVAQSPRYKIIEKRQSVAFWCNPISGHATLYWYQQILGQGPKLLIQFQNNGVVDDSQLPKDRFSAERLKGVDSTLKIQPAKLEDSAVYLCASSSQGFIGEKLFFGSGTQLSVL.